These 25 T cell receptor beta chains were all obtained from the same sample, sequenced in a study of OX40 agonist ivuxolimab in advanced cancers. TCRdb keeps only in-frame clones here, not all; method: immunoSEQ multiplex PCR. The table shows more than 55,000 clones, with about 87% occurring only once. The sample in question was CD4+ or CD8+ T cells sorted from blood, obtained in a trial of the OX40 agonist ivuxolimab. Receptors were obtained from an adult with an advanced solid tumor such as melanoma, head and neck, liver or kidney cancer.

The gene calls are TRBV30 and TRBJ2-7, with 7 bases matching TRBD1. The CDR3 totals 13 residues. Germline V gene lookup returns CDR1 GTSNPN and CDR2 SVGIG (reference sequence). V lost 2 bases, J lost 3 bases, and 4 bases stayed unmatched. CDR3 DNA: TGTGCCTGGAGTCGGCCAGGGGGCTACGAGCAGTACTTC. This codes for CAWSRPGGYEQYF.

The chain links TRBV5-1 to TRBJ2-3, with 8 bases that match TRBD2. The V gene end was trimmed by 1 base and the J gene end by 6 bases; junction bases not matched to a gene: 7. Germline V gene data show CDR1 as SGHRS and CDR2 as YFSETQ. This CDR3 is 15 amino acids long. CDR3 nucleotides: TGCGCCAGCAGCTTGTCAGCGGGGGTTAGGGATACGCAGTATTTT. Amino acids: CASSLSAGVRDTQYF. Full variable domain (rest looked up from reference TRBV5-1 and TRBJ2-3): KAGVTQTPRYLIKTRGQQVTLSCSPISGHRSVSWYQQTPGQGLQFLFEYFSETQRNKGNFPGRFSGRQFSNSRSEMNVSTLELGDSALYLCASSLSAGVRDTQYFGPGTRLTVL.

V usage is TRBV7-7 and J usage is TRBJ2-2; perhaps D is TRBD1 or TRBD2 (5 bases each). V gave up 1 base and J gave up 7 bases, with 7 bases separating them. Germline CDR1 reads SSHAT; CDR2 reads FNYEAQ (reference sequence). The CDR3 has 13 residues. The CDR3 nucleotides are TGTGCCAGCAGCTTAGAGGGGAGCGGGGAGCTGTTTTTT. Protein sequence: CASSLEGSGELFF.

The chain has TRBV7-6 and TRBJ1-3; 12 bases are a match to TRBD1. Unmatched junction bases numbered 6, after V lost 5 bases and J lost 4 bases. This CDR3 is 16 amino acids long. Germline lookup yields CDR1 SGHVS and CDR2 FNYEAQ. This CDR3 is CASSVGTGGFGNTIYF. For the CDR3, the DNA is TGTGCCAGCAGCGTGGGGACAGGGGGCTTCGGAAACACCATATATTTT.

CDR3 nucleotides: TGTGCCAGCAGTGCAGGGACCTATGGCTACACCTTC. It translates to CASSAGTYGYTF. This sequence joins TRBV11-2 and TRBJ1-2; TRBD1 is a possible D gene (5 bases). In germline, CDR1 is SGHAT, CDR2 FQNNGV. The CDR3 has 12 amino acids. The ends were cut back, 6 bases at V and 4 bases at J, with 9 bases in the middle.

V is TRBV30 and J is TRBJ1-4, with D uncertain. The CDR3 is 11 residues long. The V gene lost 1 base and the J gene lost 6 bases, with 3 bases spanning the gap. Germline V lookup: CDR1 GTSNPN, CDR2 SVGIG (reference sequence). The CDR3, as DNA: TGTGCCTGGAGTGAAGATGAAAAACTGTTTTTT. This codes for CAWSEDEKLFF.

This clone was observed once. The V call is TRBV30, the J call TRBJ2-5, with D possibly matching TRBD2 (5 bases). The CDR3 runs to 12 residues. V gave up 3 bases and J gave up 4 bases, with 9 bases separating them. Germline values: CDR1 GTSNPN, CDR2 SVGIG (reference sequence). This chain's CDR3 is CAWSRDRETQYF. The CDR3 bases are TGTGCCTGGAGCCGGGATAGAGAGACCCAGTACTTC.

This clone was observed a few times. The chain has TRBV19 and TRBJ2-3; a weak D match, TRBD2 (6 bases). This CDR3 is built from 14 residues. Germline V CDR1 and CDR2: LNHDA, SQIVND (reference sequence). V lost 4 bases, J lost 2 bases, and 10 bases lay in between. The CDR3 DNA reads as TGTGCCAGTAGTAGTTCACTAGCCACAGATACGCAGTATTTT. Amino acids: CASSSSLATDTQYF.

This chain's CDR3 is CASSRGVRAGELFF. In DNA form, the CDR3 reads TGTGCCAGTAGTCGGGGGGTTCGGGCCGGGGAGCTGTTTTTT. V gene TRBV19 combines with J gene TRBJ2-2; 7 bases agree with TRBD2. CDR1 is LNHDA, CDR2 SQIVND, per germline (reference sequence). CDR3 length: 14 amino acids. With 5 bases clipped from V and 6 bases from J, the junction kept 6 bases outside the gene matches.

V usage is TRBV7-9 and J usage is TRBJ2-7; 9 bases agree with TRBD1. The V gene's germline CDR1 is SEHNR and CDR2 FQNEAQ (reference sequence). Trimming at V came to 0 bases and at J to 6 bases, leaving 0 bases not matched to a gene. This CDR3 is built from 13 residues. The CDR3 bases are TGTGCCAGCAGCTTAGCGGGACAGGGCGAGCAGTACTTC. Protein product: CASSLAGQGEQYF.

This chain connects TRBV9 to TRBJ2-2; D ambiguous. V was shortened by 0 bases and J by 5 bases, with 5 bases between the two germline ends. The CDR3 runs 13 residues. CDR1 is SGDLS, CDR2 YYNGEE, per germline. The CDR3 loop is CASSVGQTGELFF. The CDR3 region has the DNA TGTGCCAGCAGCGTAGGCCAGACCGGGGAGCTGTTTTTT.

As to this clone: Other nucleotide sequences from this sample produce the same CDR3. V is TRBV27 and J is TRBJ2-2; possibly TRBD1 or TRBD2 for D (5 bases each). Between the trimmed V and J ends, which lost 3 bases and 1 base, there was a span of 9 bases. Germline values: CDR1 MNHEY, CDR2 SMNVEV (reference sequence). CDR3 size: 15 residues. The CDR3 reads CASSFGTVNTGELFF. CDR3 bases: TGTGCCAGCAGTTTCGGGACGGTGAACACCGGGGAGCTGTTTTTT.

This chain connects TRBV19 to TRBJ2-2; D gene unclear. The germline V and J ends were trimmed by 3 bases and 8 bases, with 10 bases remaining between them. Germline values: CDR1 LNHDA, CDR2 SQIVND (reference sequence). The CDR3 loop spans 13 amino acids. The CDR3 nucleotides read TGTGCCAGTAGTATGTTAGGCATAGGGGAGCTGTTTTTT. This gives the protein CASSMLGIGELFF.

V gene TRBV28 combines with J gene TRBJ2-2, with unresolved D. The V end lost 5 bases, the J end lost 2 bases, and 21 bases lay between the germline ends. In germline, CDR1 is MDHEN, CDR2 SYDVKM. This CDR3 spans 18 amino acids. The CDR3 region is CASSPPGQPTGNTGELFF. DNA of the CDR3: TGTGCCAGCAGTCCACCGGGCCAACCGACGGGTAACACCGGGGAGCTGTTTTTT. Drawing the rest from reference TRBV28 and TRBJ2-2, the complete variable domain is DVKVTQSSRYLVKRTGEKVFLECVQDMDHENMFWYRQDPGLGLRLIYFSYDVKMKEKGDIPEGYSVSREKKERFSLILESASTNQTSMYLCASSPPGQPTGNTGELFFGEGSRLTVL.

The CDR3 is CASSLEWGVSYNEQFF. CDR3 nucleotides: TGCGCCAGCAGCTTGGAGTGGGGCGTCTCCTACAATGAGCAGTTCTTC. The rearrangement links TRBV5-1 to TRBJ2-1; weak D call: TRBD1 (5 bases). Germline loops: CDR1 SGHRS, CDR2 YFSETQ. V was clipped by 0 bases and J by 0 bases, with 10 bases between them. The CDR3 sequence is 16 residues long. The complete variable domain, with remaining parts taken from reference TRBV5-1 and TRBJ2-1, reads KAGVTQTPRYLIKTRGQQVTLSCSPISGHRSVSWYQQTPGQGLQFLFEYFSETQRNKGNFPGRFSGRQFSNSRSEMNVSTLELGDSALYLCASSLEWGVSYNEQFFGPGTRLTVL.

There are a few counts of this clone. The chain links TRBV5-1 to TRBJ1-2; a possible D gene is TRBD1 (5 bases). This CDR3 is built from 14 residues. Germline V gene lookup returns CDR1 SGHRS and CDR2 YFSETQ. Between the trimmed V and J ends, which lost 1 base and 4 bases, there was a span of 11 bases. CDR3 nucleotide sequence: TGCGCCAGCAGCTTGAGTCCAGGGACCTATGGCTACACCTTC. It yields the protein CASSLSPGTYGYTF.

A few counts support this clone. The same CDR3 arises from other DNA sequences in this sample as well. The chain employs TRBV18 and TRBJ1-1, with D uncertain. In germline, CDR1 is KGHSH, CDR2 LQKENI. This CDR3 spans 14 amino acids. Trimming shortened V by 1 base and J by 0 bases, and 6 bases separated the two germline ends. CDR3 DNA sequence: TGTGCCAGCTCACCACAGGGTTTGAACACTGAAGCTTTCTTT. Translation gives CASSPQGLNTEAFF. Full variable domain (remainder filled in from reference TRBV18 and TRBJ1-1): NAGVMQNPRHLVRRRGQEARLRCSPMKGHSHVYWYRQLPEEGLKFMVYLQKENIIDESGMPKERFSAEFPKEGPSILRIQQVVRGDSAAYFCASSPQGLNTEAFFGQGTRLTVV.

The CDR3 sequence is CASKLGGRMNTEAFF. The CDR3 bases are TGTGCCAGCAAACTAGGGGGTCGGATGAACACTGAAGCTTTCTTT. This chain connects TRBV6-5 to TRBJ1-1; D perhaps matches TRBD1 (6 bases). V lost 7 bases and J 0 bases, leaving 15 bases between the germline ends. Germline lookup yields CDR1 MNHEY and CDR2 SVGAGI. The CDR3 runs to 15 residues.

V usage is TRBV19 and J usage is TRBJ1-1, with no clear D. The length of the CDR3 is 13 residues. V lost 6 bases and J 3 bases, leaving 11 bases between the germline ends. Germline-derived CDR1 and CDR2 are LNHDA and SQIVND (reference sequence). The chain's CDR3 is CASSWNFYTEAFF. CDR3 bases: TGTGCCAGTAGCTGGAACTTTTACACTGAAGCTTTCTTT.

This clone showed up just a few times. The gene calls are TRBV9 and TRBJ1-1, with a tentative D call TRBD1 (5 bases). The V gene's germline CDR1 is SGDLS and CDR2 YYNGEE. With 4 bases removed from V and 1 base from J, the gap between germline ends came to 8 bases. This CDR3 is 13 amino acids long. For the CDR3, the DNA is TGTGCCAGCAGCCAACAGGCGAACACTGAAGCTTTCTTT. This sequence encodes CASSQQANTEAFF.

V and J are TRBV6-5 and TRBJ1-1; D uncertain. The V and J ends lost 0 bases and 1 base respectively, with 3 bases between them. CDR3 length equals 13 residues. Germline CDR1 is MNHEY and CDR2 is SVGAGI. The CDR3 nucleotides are TGTGCCAGCAGTTACTCGAAGAACACTGAAGCTTTCTTT. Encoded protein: CASSYSKNTEAFF.

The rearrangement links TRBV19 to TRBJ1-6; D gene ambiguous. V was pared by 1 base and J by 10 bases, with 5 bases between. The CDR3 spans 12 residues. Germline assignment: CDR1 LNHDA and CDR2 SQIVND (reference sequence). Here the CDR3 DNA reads TGTGCCAGTAGTATAGGCGGCTCACCCCTCCACTTT. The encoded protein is CASSIGGSPLHF.

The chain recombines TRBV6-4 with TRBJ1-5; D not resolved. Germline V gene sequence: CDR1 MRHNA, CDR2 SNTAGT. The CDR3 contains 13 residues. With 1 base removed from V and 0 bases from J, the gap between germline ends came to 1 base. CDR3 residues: CASSDFSNQPQHF. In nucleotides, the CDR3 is TGTGCCAGCAGTGACTTTAGCAATCAGCCCCAGCATTTT.

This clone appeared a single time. The CDR3 DNA sequence: TGCGCCAGCAGCCAGACCGCGGGACACCACTCTGGGGCCAACGTCCTGACTTTC. This encodes CASSQTAGHHSGANVLTF. This sequence joins TRBV4-3 and TRBJ2-6; TRBD1 or TRBD2 may be the D gene (6 bases each). V lost 3 bases and J 0 bases, leaving 15 bases between the germline ends. This CDR3 spans 18 amino acids. From germline, CDR1 is LGHNA and CDR2 YSLEER.

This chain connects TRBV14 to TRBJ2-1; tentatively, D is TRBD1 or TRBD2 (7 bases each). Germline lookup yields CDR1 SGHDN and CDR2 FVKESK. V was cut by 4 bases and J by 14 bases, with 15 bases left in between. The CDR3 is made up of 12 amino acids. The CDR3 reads CASSLLQGREFF. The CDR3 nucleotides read TGTGCCAGCAGCCTACTACAGGGGAGGGAGTTCTTC.